A selection of T cell receptor beta chains follows, all from one sample in a study of graft-versus-host responses after intestinal transplantation. Antigens of these TCRs are unknown. Sequenced by immunoSEQ multiplex PCR; TCRdb stores in-frame clones only, minus some. This table has 77,000 or so clones, just under 95% appearing once. The material was unstimulated CD8+ T cells sorted from spleen or lymph node cells, obtained before intestinal transplant. The receptors were gathered from a human donor who received an intestinal transplant. CDR3s include the opening cysteine and the closing phenylalanine or tryptophan. D genes are given only for firm matches. Not all rows give a size; the values are once, few, many and, for expanded clones, a class.

D	size	J	V	DNA	CDR3
-	-	TRBJ2-7	TRBV28	TGTGCCAGCAGTTTTTATAGTGAGGTTTCCTACGAGCAGTACTTC	CASSFYSEVSYEQYF
-	-	TRBJ1-6	TRBV11-1	TGTGCCAGCAGCTTCGGGCCGGAGGCCTGGAATTCACCCCTCCACTTT	CASSFGPEAWNSPLHF
TRBD1	-	TRBJ1-1	TRBV28	TGTGCCAGCAGGGGGACAGGGGAGTACACTGAAGCTTTCTTT	CASRGTGEYTEAFF
-	once	TRBJ1-1	TRBV27	TGTGCCAGCAGTTCGGGGCCGAACACTGAAGCTTTCTTT	CASSSGPNTEAFF
TRBD1	once	TRBJ2-7	TRBV16	TGTGCCAGCAGCCAAGAACAAACAGGGGCGCACTACGAGCAGTACTTC	CASSQEQTGAHYEQYF
-	-	TRBJ2-1	TRBV29-1	TGCAGCGTTGGGGGTGTGCGGAGTCCGTTCTTC	CSVGGVRSPFF
TRBD1	-	TRBJ2-5	TRBV27	TGTGCCAGCAGATTAACCGGGACAGGGGCAGAGACCCAGTACTTC	CASRLTGTGAETQYF
TRBD1	-	TRBJ1-3	TRBV9	TGTGCCAGCAGCGTAGAGAACAGGGGCTCTGGAAACACCATATATTTT	CASSVENRGSGNTIYF
-	-	TRBJ1-1	TRBV5-6	TGTGCCAGCAGCCCCTTAGGTGGGACGATTCACACTGAAGCTTTCTTT	CASSPLGGTIHTEAFF
-	-	TRBJ2-5	TRBV14	TGTGCCAGCAGCCAAGCGGTCGGGGGCCAAGAGACCCAGTACTTC	CASSQAVGGQETQYF
-	-	TRBJ2-7	TRBV25-1	TGTGCCAGCAGTGATTGGGTTTACGAGCAGTACTTC	CASSDWVYEQYF